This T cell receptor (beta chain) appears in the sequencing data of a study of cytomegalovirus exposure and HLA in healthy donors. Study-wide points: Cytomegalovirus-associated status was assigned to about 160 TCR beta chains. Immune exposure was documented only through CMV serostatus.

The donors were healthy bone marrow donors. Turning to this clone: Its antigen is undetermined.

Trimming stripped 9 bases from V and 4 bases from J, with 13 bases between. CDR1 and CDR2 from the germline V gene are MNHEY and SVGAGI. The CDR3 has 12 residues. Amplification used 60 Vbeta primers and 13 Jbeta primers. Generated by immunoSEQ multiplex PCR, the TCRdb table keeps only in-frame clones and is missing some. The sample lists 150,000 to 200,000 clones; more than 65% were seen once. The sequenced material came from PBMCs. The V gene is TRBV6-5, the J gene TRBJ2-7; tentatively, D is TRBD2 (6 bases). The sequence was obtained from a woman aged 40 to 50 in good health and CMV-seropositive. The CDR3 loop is CASSSERYEQYF. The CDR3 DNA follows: TGTGCCAGTTCTAGCGAGAGATACGAGCAGTACTTC.